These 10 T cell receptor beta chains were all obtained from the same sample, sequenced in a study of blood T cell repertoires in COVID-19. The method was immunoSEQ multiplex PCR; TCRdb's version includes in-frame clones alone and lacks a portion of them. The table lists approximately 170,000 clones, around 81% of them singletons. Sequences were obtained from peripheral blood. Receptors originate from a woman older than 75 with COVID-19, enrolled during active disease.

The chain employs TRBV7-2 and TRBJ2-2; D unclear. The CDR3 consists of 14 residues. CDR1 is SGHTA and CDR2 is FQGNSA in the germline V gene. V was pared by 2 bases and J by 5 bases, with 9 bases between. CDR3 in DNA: TGTGCCAGCAGCTTAATCTCAGAAACCGGGGAGCTGTTTTTT. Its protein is CASSLISETGELFF. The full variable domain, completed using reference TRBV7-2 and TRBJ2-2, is GAGVSQSPSNKVTEKGKDVELRCDPISGHTALYWYRQSLGQGLEFLIYFQGNSAPDKSGLPSDRFSAERTGGSVSTLTIQRTQQEDSAVYLCASSLISETGELFFGEGSRLTVL.

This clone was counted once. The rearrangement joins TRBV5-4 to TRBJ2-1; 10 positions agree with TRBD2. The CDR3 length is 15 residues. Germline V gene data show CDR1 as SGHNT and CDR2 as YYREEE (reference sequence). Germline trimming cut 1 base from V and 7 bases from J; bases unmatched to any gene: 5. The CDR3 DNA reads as TGTGCCAGCAGCTTGAGCGGGAGGGCAGGGAATGAGCAGTTCTTC. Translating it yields CASSLSGRAGNEQFF.

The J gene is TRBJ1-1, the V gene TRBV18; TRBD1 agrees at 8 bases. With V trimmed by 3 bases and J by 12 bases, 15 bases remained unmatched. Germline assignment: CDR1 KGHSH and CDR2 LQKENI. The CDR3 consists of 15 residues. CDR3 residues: CASSPSATDRVGTFF. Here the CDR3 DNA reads TGTGCCAGCTCACCCTCTGCTACGGACAGGGTCGGGACTTTCTTT.

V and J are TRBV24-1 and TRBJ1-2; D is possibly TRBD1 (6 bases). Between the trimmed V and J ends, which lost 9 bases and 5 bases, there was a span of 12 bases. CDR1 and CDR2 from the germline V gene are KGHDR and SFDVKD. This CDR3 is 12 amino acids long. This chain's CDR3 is CATSTGPYGYTF. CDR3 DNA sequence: TGTGCCACCTCGACAGGACCTTATGGCTACACCTTC.

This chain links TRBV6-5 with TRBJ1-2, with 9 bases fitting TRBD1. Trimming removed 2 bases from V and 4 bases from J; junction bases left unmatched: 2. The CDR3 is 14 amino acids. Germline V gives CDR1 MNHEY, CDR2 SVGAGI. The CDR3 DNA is TGTGCCAGCAGTTACGGGACAGGGACCTATGGCTACACCTTC. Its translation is CASSYGTGTYGYTF.

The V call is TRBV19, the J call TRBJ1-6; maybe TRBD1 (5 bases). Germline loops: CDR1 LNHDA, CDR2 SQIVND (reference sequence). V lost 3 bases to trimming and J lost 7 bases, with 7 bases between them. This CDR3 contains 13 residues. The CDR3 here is CASSMKGNSPLHF. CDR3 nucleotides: TGTGCCAGTAGTATGAAGGGGAATTCACCCCTCCACTTT.

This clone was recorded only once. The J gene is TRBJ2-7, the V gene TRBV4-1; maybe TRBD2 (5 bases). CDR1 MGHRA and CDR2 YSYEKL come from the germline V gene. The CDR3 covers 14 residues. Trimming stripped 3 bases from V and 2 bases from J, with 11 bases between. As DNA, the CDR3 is TGCGCCAGCAGCCACACCGGGGTTGCCTACGAGCAGTACTTC. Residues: CASSHTGVAYEQYF.

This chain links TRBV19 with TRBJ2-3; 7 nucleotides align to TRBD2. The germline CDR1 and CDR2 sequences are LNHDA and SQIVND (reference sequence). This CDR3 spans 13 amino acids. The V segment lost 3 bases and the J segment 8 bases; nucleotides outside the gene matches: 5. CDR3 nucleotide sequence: TGTGCCAGTAGTATGGAGTGGGAGGGTACGCAGTATTTT. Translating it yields CASSMEWEGTQYF.

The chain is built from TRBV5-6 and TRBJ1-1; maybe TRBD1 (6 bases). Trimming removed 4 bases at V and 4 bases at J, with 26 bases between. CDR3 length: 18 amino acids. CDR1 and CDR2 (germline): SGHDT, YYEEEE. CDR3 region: CASSLWVQGRDRGTEAFF. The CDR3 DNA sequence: TGTGCCAGCAGCCTCTGGGTACAGGGTCGCGATCGGGGCACTGAAGCTTTCTTT.

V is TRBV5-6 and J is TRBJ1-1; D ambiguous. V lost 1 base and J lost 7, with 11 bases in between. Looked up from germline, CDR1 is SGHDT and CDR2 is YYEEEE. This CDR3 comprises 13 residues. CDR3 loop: CASSLWQALEAFF. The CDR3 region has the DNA TGTGCCAGCAGCTTGTGGCAGGCCCTTGAAGCTTTCTTT.